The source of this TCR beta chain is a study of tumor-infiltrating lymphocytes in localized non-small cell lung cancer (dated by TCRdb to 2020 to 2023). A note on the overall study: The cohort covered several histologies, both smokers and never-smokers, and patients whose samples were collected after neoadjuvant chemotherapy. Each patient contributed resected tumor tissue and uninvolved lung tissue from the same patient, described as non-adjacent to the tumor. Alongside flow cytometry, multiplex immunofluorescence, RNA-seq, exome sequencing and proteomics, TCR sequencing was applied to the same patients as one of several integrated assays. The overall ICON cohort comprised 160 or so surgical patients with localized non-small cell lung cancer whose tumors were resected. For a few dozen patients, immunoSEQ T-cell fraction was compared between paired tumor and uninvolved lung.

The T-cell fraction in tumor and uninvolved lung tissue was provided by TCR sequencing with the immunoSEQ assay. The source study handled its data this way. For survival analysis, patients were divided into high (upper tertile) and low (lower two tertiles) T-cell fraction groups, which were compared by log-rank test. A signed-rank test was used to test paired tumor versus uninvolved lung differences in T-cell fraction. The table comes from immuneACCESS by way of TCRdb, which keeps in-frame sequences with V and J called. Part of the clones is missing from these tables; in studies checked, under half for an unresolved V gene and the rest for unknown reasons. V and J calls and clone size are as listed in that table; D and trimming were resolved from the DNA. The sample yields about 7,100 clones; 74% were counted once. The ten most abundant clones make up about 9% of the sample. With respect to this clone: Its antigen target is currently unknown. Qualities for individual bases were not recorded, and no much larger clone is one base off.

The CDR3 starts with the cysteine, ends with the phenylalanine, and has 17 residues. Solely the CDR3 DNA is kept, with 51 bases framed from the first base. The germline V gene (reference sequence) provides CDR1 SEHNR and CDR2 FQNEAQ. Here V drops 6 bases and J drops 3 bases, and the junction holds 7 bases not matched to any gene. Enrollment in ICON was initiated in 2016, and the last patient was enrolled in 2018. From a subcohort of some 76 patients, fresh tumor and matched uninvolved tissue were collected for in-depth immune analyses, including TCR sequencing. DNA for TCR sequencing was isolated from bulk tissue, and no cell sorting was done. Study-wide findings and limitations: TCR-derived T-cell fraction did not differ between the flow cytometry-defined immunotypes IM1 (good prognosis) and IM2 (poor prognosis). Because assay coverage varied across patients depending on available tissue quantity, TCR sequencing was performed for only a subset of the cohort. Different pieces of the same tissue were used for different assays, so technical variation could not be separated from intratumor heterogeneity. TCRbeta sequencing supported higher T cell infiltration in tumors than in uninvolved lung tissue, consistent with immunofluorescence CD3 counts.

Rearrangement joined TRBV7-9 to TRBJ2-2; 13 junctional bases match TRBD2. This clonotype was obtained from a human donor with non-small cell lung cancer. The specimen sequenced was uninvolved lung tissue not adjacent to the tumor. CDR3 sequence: CASRRTSGSLDTGELFF. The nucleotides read TGTGCCAGCAGGCGGACTAGCGGGAGTTTAGACACCGGGGAGCTGTTTTTT.